A single sample gave rise to the 10 T cell receptor beta chains below, sequenced in a study of T cells in Graves' hyperthyroidism and ophthalmopathy. Amplified TCR beta CDR3 regions derived from RNA transcripts. The HTBI set primed first-round TCR CDR3 RT-PCR. One entry per CDR3 protein results from TCRdb running MiXCR on the multiplex PCR reads. The sample has about 210,000 distinct CDR3 sequences; roughly a sixth are singletons. The sequencing input was blood. Receptors originate from a man aged 45-65 years with Graves' hyperthyroidism.

J is TRBJ2-5 and V is TRBV3-1, with D perhaps TRBD1 (6 bases). In germline, CDR1 is LGHDT, CDR2 YNNKEL (reference sequence). The V end was cut by 1 base, the J end by 9 bases, with 12 bases between. The CDR3 runs to 13 residues. As DNA, the CDR3 is TGTGCCAGCAGCCAAGGTTCCCCAGGGGCCCAGTACTTC. Its translation is CASSQGSPGAQYF.

This clonotype was found many times. V usage is TRBV30 and J usage is TRBJ2-5, with D possibly being TRBD2 (6 bases). The CDR3 runs 13 residues. CDR1 is GTSNPN, CDR2 SVGIG, per germline (reference sequence). Trimming shortened V by 5 bases and J by 5 bases, and 15 bases separated the two germline ends. Here the CDR3 reads CAWARDLGETQYF. CDR3 nucleotide sequence: TGTGCCTGGGCCCGGGACTTAGGCGAGACCCAGTACTTC.

The table lists this clonotype with a few counts. The chain links TRBV24-1 to TRBJ1-2; tentative D call: TRBD1 (5 bases). Germline V lookup: CDR1 KGHDR, CDR2 SFDVKD. The CDR3 has 12 amino acids. Trimming shortened V by 9 bases and J by 8 bases, and 15 bases separated the two germline ends. The DNA of the CDR3 is TGTGCCACCGACAGACGGCGGGGGGGCTACACCTTC. Its translation is CATDRRRGGYTF.

This clonotype was seen many times. The chain carries TRBV2 and TRBJ1-2, with D hard to call. CDR3 length: 12 amino acids. V was cut by 9 bases and J by 0 bases, with 8 bases left in between. The V gene's germline CDR1 is SNHLY and CDR2 FYNNEI. The chain's CDR3 is CARGSPNYGYTF. In DNA form, the CDR3 reads TGTGCCAGGGGCAGTCCTAACTATGGCTACACCTTC. The entire variable domain, with the rest obtained from reference TRBV2 and TRBJ1-2, is as follows: EPEVTQTPSHQVTQMGQEVILRCVPISNHLYFYWYRQILGQKVEFLVSFYNNEISEKSEIFDDQFSVERPDGSNFTLKIRSTKLEDSAMYFCARGSPNYGYTFGSGTRLTVV.

A remark on this clonotype: This clone may be a read error of a much larger clone one base away. The chain links TRBV11-2 to TRBJ2-3, with 8 bases lining up with TRBD2. CDR1 SGHAT and CDR2 FQNNGV come from the germline V gene. This CDR3 is 16 amino acids long. The DNA for the CDR3 is TGTGCCGGCAGCCAGTGGGCTAGCGGGCTCACAGATACGCAGTATTTT. It specifies CAGSQWASGLTDTQYF.

Many counts were recorded for this clonotype. The rearrangement links TRBV6-1 to TRBJ2-7, with 7 bases that match TRBD1. Germline values: CDR1 MNHNS, CDR2 SASEGT. The length of the CDR3 is 13 residues. Unmatched junction bases numbered 5, after V lost 6 bases and J lost 3 bases. The CDR3 bases are TGTGCCAGCAGGAAGACAGGGATCTACGAGCAGTACTTC. Translating it yields CASRKTGIYEQYF.

This clonotype occurred many times. The chain combines TRBV6-2 or TRBV6-3 with TRBJ2-7; D remains ambiguous. The CDR3 is 16 amino acids. Germline V gene lookup returns CDR1 MNHEY and CDR2 SVGEGT. Trimming took off 4 bases at V and 3 bases at J, with 19 bases between the two ends. CDR3 in DNA: TGTGCCAGCAGTTGGTATCTGGGCCGTCCCGTCTACGAGCAGTACTTC. It codes for CASSWYLGRPVYEQYF.

This clonotype has ten or more counts. V and J are TRBV12-3 or TRBV12-4 and TRBJ2-3; D call uncertain. The V end was cut by 2 bases, the J end by 11 bases, with 8 bases between. CDR3 length: 11 amino acids. The CDR3: CASSLTGWQYF. CDR3 coding DNA: TGTGCCAGCAGTTTAACCGGGTGGCAGTATTTT.

Many counts were recorded for this clonotype. The chain recombines TRBV20-1 with TRBJ2-1, with 11 bases aligning to TRBD2. Trimming took 2 bases from V and 7 from J; bases not matched to a gene: 4. Germline V gene data show CDR1 as DFQATT and CDR2 as SNEGSKA (reference sequence). This CDR3 has 14 residues. The CDR3 sequence: CSARRASGRNEQFF. The CDR3 DNA reads as TGCAGTGCTAGAAGGGCTAGCGGGAGGAATGAGCAGTTCTTC.

This clonotype occurred many times. This rearrangement joins TRBV5-1 to TRBJ2-7; 9 bases map to TRBD2. The CDR3 has 16 amino acids. The trim removed 0 bases at V and 4 bases at J, leaving 8 bases unmatched. Germline CDR1 is SGHRS and CDR2 is YFSETQ. This CDR3 is CASSLVASGILYEQYF. CDR3 DNA sequence: TGCGCCAGCAGCTTGGTTGCTAGCGGGATTTTGTACGAGCAGTACTTC.